The 5 T cell receptor beta chains in this list originate from one sample, sequenced in a study of T cells in Graves' hyperthyroidism and ophthalmopathy. Regions amplified from RNA transcripts were the TCR beta CDR3 regions. Carried out on the TCR CDR3, a first-round RT-PCR used the HTBI primer set. TCRdb re-called the multiplex PCR reads with MiXCR, one entry per CDR3 protein. The table has around 500,000 distinct CDR3 sequences, 13% to 15% seen once; the top ten hold roughly 17%. Sequencing was done on a sample of blood. Every receptor here comes from a woman aged 18-35 years with Graves' hyperthyroidism.

The J gene is TRBJ2-3, the V gene TRBV30; TRBD2 aligns across 12 bases. The germline V gene has CDR1 GTSNPN and CDR2 SVGIG (reference sequence). The CDR3 sequence is 12 residues long. With V trimmed by 4 bases and J by 11 bases, 4 bases remained unmatched. In DNA, the CDR3 is TGTGCCTGGAAGACTAGCGGGAGAGTGCAGTATTTT. This translates into CAWKTSGRVQYF. The full variable domain, its missing parts supplied by reference TRBV30 and TRBJ2-3, is SQTIHQWPATLVQPVGSPLSLECTVEGTSNPNLYWYRQAAGRGLQLLFYSVGIGQISSEVPQNLSASRPQDRQFILSSKKLLLSDSGFYLCAWKTSGRVQYFGPGTRLTVL.

This clonotype has at least ten counts. The chain uses TRBV2 and TRBJ1-4, with D maybe TRBD1 (5 bases). There are 15 residues in the CDR3. CDR1 SNHLY and CDR2 FYNNEI come from the germline V gene. The V end lost 0 bases, the J end lost 7 bases, and 12 bases lay between the germline ends. CDR3 sequence: CASSEAEGRGEKLFF. As DNA, the CDR3 is TGTGCCAGCAGTGAAGCGGAGGGGCGCGGTGAAAAACTGTTTTTT.

This clonotype has at least ten counts. V and J are TRBV11-2 and TRBJ2-3, with TRBD2 as a possible D gene (6 bases). CDR1 SGHAT and CDR2 FQNNGV come from the germline V gene. The CDR3 runs to 16 residues. The ends were cut back, 5 bases at V and 3 bases at J, with 18 bases in the middle. CDR3 sequence reads: CASSLTPGLLTDTQYF. The CDR3 DNA sequence: TGTGCCAGCAGCCTAACGCCGGGACTTTTGACAGATACGCAGTATTTT.

The J gene is TRBJ2-1, the V gene TRBV24-1; 11 bases are a match to TRBD2. This CDR3 region has 16 residues. Germline CDR1 reads KGHDR; CDR2 reads SFDVKD. With V trimmed by 4 bases and J by 5 bases, 6 bases remained unmatched. CDR3 amino acids: CATSENSGRAHNEQFF. CDR3 bases: TGTGCCACCAGTGAAAATAGCGGGAGGGCCCACAATGAGCAGTTCTTC.

The chain has TRBV5-1 and TRBJ2-1; no clear D. V dropped 4 bases and J dropped 4 bases, with 6 bases sitting between them. The CDR3 extends over 12 amino acids. Germline V gene lookup returns CDR1 SGHRS and CDR2 YFSETQ. The CDR3 DNA is TGCGCCAGCAGCACCAATTACAATGAGCAGTTCTTC. This sequence encodes CASSTNYNEQFF.